Following are 24 T cell receptor beta chains from one sample sequenced in a study of beta chain features in type 1 diabetes. The isolated RNA, all of it, was reverse transcribed, so expressed TCRB transcripts were what got sequenced. Some clones are missing from TCRdb's copy, which holds only in-frame ones; the method was immunoSEQ multiplex PCR. The table shows a few hundred thousand clones, with 8% to 13% occurring only once. Sequenced: naive CD4+ T cells from blood. The receptor set was obtained from a young woman in good health.

The V and J genes are TRBV9 and TRBJ1-2; D remains unclear. The CDR3 sequence is 14 residues long. V lost 2 bases and J 1 base, leaving 9 bases between the germline ends. In germline, CDR1 is SGDLS, CDR2 YYNGEE. The CDR3 DNA sequence: TGTGCCAGCAGCGTGGGCAGAGATAACTATGGCTACACCTTC. Amino acid sequence: CASSVGRDNYGYTF.

This clone showed up just a few times. The V gene is TRBV30, the J gene TRBJ2-7; TRBD2 might be the D (8 bases). CDR3 length: 15 residues. CDR1 and CDR2 (germline): GTSNPN, SVGIG (reference sequence). V was clipped by 3 bases and J by 3 bases, with 18 bases between them. CDR3 DNA: TGTGCCTGGAGCCTAGGGGGCGGGAGGAGCTACGAGCAGTACTTC. This sequence encodes CAWSLGGGRSYEQYF.

The chain combines TRBV7-2 with TRBJ2-5; no firm D call. This CDR3 has 15 amino acids. Germline lookup yields CDR1 SGHTA and CDR2 FQGNSA. The V and J ends lost 1 base and 4 bases respectively, with 13 bases between them. As DNA, the CDR3 is TGTGCCAGCAGCTTAGGGTCTAGAAACCGAGAGACCCAGTACTTC. Its translation is CASSLGSRNRETQYF.

This clone was seen only a few times. The chain combines TRBV20-1 with TRBJ2-1; 10 bases fit TRBD2. The CDR3 extends over 11 amino acids. V was clipped by 6 bases and J by 15 bases; unmatched bases: 8. Germline assignment: CDR1 DFQATT and CDR2 SNEGSKA (reference sequence). This CDR3 is CSAQREGLVFF. For the CDR3, the DNA is TGCAGTGCCCAGCGGGAGGGTCTTGTGTTCTTC.

The chain couples TRBV5-4 to TRBJ2-7; maybe TRBD2 (5 bases). CDR3 length: 14 residues. V lost 2 bases, J lost 3 bases, and 12 bases lay in between. Per the germline V gene, CDR1 is SGHNT and CDR2 is YYREEE (reference sequence). The CDR3 nucleotides are TGTGCCAGCAGCTTAGTACTAGAGGGCTACGAGCAGTACTTC. Residues: CASSLVLEGYEQYF.

This clone was detected a few times. The CDR3 sequence: CASTRADRGPGNTIYF. DNA of the CDR3: TGTGCCAGCACCCGGGCGGACAGGGGGCCTGGAAACACCATATATTTT. This chain uses TRBV25-1 with TRBJ1-3; 11 positions match TRBD1. Germline-derived CDR1 and CDR2 are MGHDK and SYGVNS. V lost 7 bases to trimming and J lost 2 bases; unmatched junction nucleotides: 7. The CDR3 is 16 amino acids.

The rearrangement joins TRBV7-2 to TRBJ1-5; the D gene is possibly TRBD1 (6 bases). V lost 5 bases and J lost 2, with 22 bases in between. The CDR3 has 18 residues. From germline, CDR1 is SGHTA and CDR2 FQGNSA. CDR3 protein: CASSLRGNRDPRNQPQHF. Here the CDR3 DNA reads TGTGCCAGCAGCCTTAGAGGCAACAGGGATCCCCGCAATCAGCCCCAGCATTTT.

The chain carries TRBV30 and TRBJ2-5, with 7 positions matching TRBD2. Near its end, the DNA agrees better with TRBJ2-7, so the J call may be wrong. CDR1 GTSNPN and CDR2 SVGIG come from the germline V gene (reference sequence). This CDR3 has 14 amino acids. The CDR3 DNA is TGTGCCTGGGGCCGGGCTAGCGGCCACTACGAGCAGTACTTC. It codes for CAWGRASGHYEQYF.

The rearrangement links TRBV27 to TRBJ1-3; a possible D gene is TRBD1 (5 bases). The V and J ends lost 6 bases and 0 bases respectively, with 12 bases between them. CDR1 is MNHEY and CDR2 is SMNVEV in the germline V gene (reference sequence). This CDR3 has 15 amino acids. DNA for the CDR3: TGTGCCAGCAGCCGACAGCCCAGCTCTGGAAACACCATATATTTT. This codes for CASSRQPSSGNTIYF.

In this sample, this clone turned up a few times. The genes are TRBV11-2 and TRBJ2-1; 8 bases line up with TRBD2. The V segment lost 3 bases and the J segment 1 base; nucleotides outside the gene matches: 11. Germline assignment: CDR1 SGHAT and CDR2 FQNNGV. CDR3 length: 18 amino acids. CDR3 sequence reads: CASSFPLGAGGSYNEQFF. The CDR3 nucleotides are TGTGCCAGCAGCTTCCCCCTGGGGGCGGGAGGATCCTACAATGAGCAGTTCTTC.

In this sample, this clone turned up a few times. This sample includes further DNA sequences coding for the same CDR3. The chain is built from TRBV5-1 and TRBJ2-1; 12 bases match TRBD2. The CDR3 covers 15 residues. Germline V gene sequence: CDR1 SGHRS, CDR2 YFSETQ. Unmatched junction bases numbered 0, after V lost 0 bases and J lost 5 bases. In DNA form, the CDR3 reads TGCGCCAGCAGCTTGGGGACTAGCGGGAACAATGAGCAGTTCTTC. Its protein is CASSLGTSGNNEQFF.

The chain has TRBV9 and TRBJ2-3; a weak D match, TRBD1 (5 bases). This CDR3 is built from 14 residues. CDR1 is SGDLS and CDR2 is YYNGEE in the germline V gene. Trimming cost V 6 bases and J 1 base, with 12 bases left between them. The CDR3 region is CASNPGQGTDTQYF. The DNA of the CDR3 is TGTGCCAGCAACCCAGGACAAGGCACAGATACGCAGTATTTT.

In this sample, this clone turned up a few times. The chain recombines TRBV11-2 with TRBJ2-3; D possibly corresponds to TRBD1 (5 bases). CDR3 length: 16 residues. Per the germline V gene, CDR1 is SGHAT and CDR2 is FQNNGV. V was shortened by 1 base and J by 4 bases, with 15 bases between the two germline ends. The CDR3 here is CASSLGDHVRADTQYF. Here the CDR3 DNA reads TGTGCCAGCAGCTTAGGCGACCACGTCAGGGCAGATACGCAGTATTTT.

V and J are TRBV6-6 and TRBJ2-7; TRBD1 matches at 7 bases. Germline V gene lookup returns CDR1 MNHNY and CDR2 SVGAGI (reference sequence). The CDR3 covers 13 residues. The V gene end was trimmed by 6 bases and the J gene end by 3 bases; junction bases not matched to a gene: 5. The CDR3 loop reads CASRRQGYYEQYF. The CDR3 DNA is TGTGCCAGCAGAAGACAGGGATACTACGAGCAGTACTTC.

V usage is TRBV5-1 and J usage is TRBJ1-5; 7 bases are shared with TRBD1. Trimming at V came to 4 bases and at J to 1 base, leaving 8 bases not matched to a gene. Germline-derived CDR1 and CDR2 are SGHRS and YFSETQ. The CDR3 consists of 16 residues. The DNA of the CDR3 is TGCGCCAGCAGCGCCGGGGACAGCGGGAGCAATCAGCCCCAGCATTTT. Translating it yields CASSAGDSGSNQPQHF.

The chain recombines TRBV28 with TRBJ2-7; D might be TRBD1 (5 bases). Germline assignment: CDR1 MDHEN and CDR2 SYDVKM. Deletions cut 5 bases from V and 0 bases from J, with 8 bases between. The CDR3 has 13 residues. For the CDR3, the DNA is TGTGCCAGCAGTCTGGACAACTCCTACGAGCAGTACTTC. Translation: CASSLDNSYEQYF.

This clone was seen more than once but under ten times. The chain combines TRBV29-1 with TRBJ2-2; TRBD1 might be the D (5 bases). Germline assignment: CDR1 SQVTM and CDR2 ANQGSEA. V was cut by 3 bases and J by 6 bases, with 11 bases left in between. This CDR3 has 13 amino acids. Here the CDR3 reads CSVDQGGAGELFF. As DNA, the CDR3 is TGCAGCGTTGACCAGGGTGGGGCCGGGGAGCTGTTTTTT.

V usage is TRBV19 and J usage is TRBJ2-1; D might be TRBD1 (6 bases). CDR1 LNHDA and CDR2 SQIVND come from the germline V gene (reference sequence). Trimming pared 5 bases from V and 5 bases from J, leaving 16 bases between. This CDR3 has 15 amino acids. The CDR3 DNA follows: TGTGCCAGTAGTGTGGTCGGGACAAACAACAATGAGCAGTTCTTC. This gives the protein CASSVVGTNNNEQFF. The complete variable domain, with remaining parts taken from reference TRBV19 and TRBJ2-1, reads DGGITQSPKYLFRKEGQNVTLSCEQNLNHDAMYWYRQDPGQGLRLIYYSQIVNDFQKGDIAEGYSVSREKKESFPLTVTSAQKNPTAFYLCASSVVGTNNNEQFFGPGTRLTVL.

This clone has just a few counts. The chain recombines TRBV7-3 with TRBJ2-1, with 7 bases aligning to TRBD2. J lost 5 bases, V lost 0 bases, and 4 bases had no gene match. This CDR3 region has 15 residues. Germline V gives CDR1 SGHTA, CDR2 FQGTGA. The CDR3 region has the DNA TGTGCCAGCAGCTTAACGGCTAGCGGTAACAATGAGCAGTTCTTC. This codes for CASSLTASGNNEQFF.

The chain links TRBV4-1 to TRBJ2-3, with 9 bases matching TRBD2. V lost 1 base and J lost 6; bases outside the gene matches: 8. Germline CDR1 reads MGHRA; CDR2 reads YSYEKL. This CDR3 comprises 16 residues. In DNA, the CDR3 is TGCGCCAGCAGCCAAGGGTTTAGCGGGAGTGCGGATACGCAGTATTTT. As protein: CASSQGFSGSADTQYF.

CDR3 region: CASSVQRSLSDTQYF. The CDR3, as DNA: TGTGCCAGCAGTGTCCAGCGGAGTCTTTCAGATACGCAGTATTTT. This chain joins TRBV25-1 and TRBJ2-3; perhaps TRBD2 as D (5 bases). CDR3 size: 15 residues. V lost 4 bases to trimming and J lost 4 bases, with 15 bases between them. The germline V gene encodes CDR1 MGHDK and CDR2 SYGVNS.

The V and J genes are TRBV29-1 and TRBJ1-1; 8 bases match TRBD1. V shed 7 bases, J shed 3 bases, and the junction held 10 bases outside the gene matches. The CDR3 extends over 14 amino acids. Per germline, CDR1 SQVTM and CDR2 ANQGSEA. CDR3 bases: TGCAGCGGGGTAAGACAGGGGACGGACACTGAAGCTTTCTTT. Its protein product is CSGVRQGTDTEAFF.

Many counts were recorded for this clone. Compared with germline, one end of the junction differs, possibly owing to a read error. The chain links TRBV7-9 to TRBJ1-1; no clear D gene. The CDR3 is made up of 12 amino acids. Looked up from germline, CDR1 is SEHNR and CDR2 is FQNEAQ (reference sequence). This CDR3 reads CASSLATNEAFF. The CDR3 DNA follows: TGTGCCAGCAGCCTAGCGACAAACGAAGCTTTCTTT.

This clone was seen more than once but under ten times. The CDR3 nucleotides read TGTGCCAGCAGCTTAGGGGCGGGAGGGAGTGGGACAGATACGCAGTATTTT. Translation: CASSLGAGGSGTDTQYF. V gene TRBV7-8 combines with J gene TRBJ2-3, with 9 bases identical to TRBD2. Trimming took 1 base from V and 3 from J; bases not matched to a gene: 8. The CDR3 consists of 17 residues. Germline V gives CDR1 SGHVS, CDR2 FQNEAQ.